These 8 T cell receptor beta chains share one sample of origin, sequenced in a study of cytomegalovirus exposure and HLA in healthy donors. The table came from immunoSEQ multiplex PCR; TCRdb's copy has only in-frame clones and leaves some out. The sample lists more than 300,000 clones; about nine tenths were seen once. The material sequenced was PBMCs. These receptors all come from a woman aged 18-29 years in good health and CMV-seronegative.

The genes are TRBV27 and TRBJ2-2; 8 nucleotides agree with TRBD1. Germline CDR1 MNHEY, CDR2 SMNVEV (reference sequence). This CDR3 spans 15 amino acids. The ends lost 3 bases at V and 6 bases at J; junction bases unmatched: 6. The CDR3 reads CASSFQGQVPGELFF. CDR3 coding DNA: TGTGCCAGCAGTTTTCAGGGACAGGTCCCCGGGGAGCTGTTTTTT.

The chain combines TRBV25-1 with TRBJ2-5; possible D gene TRBD2, 6 bases. V shed 0 bases and J shed 5 bases, with 16 bases lying between them. Germline V gene sequence: CDR1 MGHDK, CDR2 SYGVNS. This CDR3 is 16 amino acids long. The CDR3 nucleotides are TGTGCCAGCAGTGAATATCTCAGGAGTGCGGGGGAGACCCAGTACTTC. Amino acids: CASSEYLRSAGETQYF.

This clone was detected ten times or more. For the CDR3, the DNA is TGCAGCGTCTTGACAGGGGATAACTATGGCTACACCTTC. Translating gives CSVLTGDNYGYTF. The rearrangement links TRBV29-1 to TRBJ1-2; 8 positions agree with TRBD1. The V gene's germline CDR1 is SQVTM and CDR2 ANQGSEA. The CDR3 totals 13 residues. With V trimmed by 6 bases and J by 1 base, 4 bases remained unmatched.

The chain joins TRBV2 to TRBJ2-1; D unclear. Deletions cut 8 bases from V and 4 bases from J, with 9 bases between. The CDR3 contains 12 residues. Germline CDR1 is SNHLY and CDR2 is FYNNEI. The DNA of the CDR3 is TGTGCCAGCCAATCAGGTTACAATGAGCAGTTCTTC. This translates into CASQSGYNEQFF.

CDR3 amino acids: CASRYRSLTTMNTEAFF. DNA of the CDR3: TGTGCCAGCAGGTACAGGTCCCTCACTACCATGAACACTGAAGCTTTCTTT. The rearrangement links TRBV27 to TRBJ1-1; D may be TRBD1 (5 bases). The CDR3 contains 17 residues. Germline-derived CDR1 and CDR2 are MNHEY and SMNVEV (reference sequence). V lost 6 bases and J lost 0, with 20 bases in between.

The gene calls are TRBV19 and TRBJ1-5; TRBD1 aligns across 8 bases. Germline CDR1 reads LNHDA; CDR2 reads SQIVND (reference sequence). J lost 1 base, V lost 7 bases, and 6 bases had no gene match. There are 15 residues in the CDR3. CDR3: CASILTGVSNQPQHF. In nucleotides, the CDR3 is TGTGCCAGTATCCTGACAGGGGTGAGCAATCAGCCCCAGCATTTT. The entire variable domain, with the rest obtained from reference TRBV19 and TRBJ1-5, is as follows: DGGITQSPKYLFRKEGQNVTLSCEQNLNHDAMYWYRQDPGQGLRLIYYSQIVNDFQKGDIAEGYSVSREKKESFPLTVTSAQKNPTAFYLCASILTGVSNQPQHFGDGTRLSIL.

The chain is built from TRBV2 and TRBJ1-1, with a possible D match to TRBD1 (5 bases). Germline V gene sequence: CDR1 SNHLY, CDR2 FYNNEI. V was cut by 0 bases and J by 3 bases, with 17 bases left in between. The CDR3 extends over 17 amino acids. The CDR3 loop reads CASSEAIIWGGDTEAFF. CDR3 sequence (DNA): TGTGCCAGCAGTGAAGCGATAATATGGGGGGGGGACACTGAAGCTTTCTTT.

This clone was found once. The CDR3 DNA sequence: TGTGCCAGCAGCCAAGCCGGACTAGCGGGAGCGTACAATGAGCAGTTCTTC. Protein product: CASSQAGLAGAYNEQFF. V usage is TRBV4-2 and J usage is TRBJ2-1; 13 bases are a match to TRBD2. There are 17 residues in the CDR3. Per the germline V gene, CDR1 is LGHNA and CDR2 is YNFKEQ. The junction had 4 bases not matched to a gene; V was cut back by 1 base and J by 4 bases.